One and the same sample provided the 3 T cell receptor beta chains below, sequenced in a study of CD8 T cells in ankylosing spondylitis. Study-wide points: Ankylosing spondylitis blood appeared to be characterized by a TCR beta motif of eight highly homologous variants.

These receptors lack a known antigen. TCRdb called the 5' RACE reads again in MiXCR, with one record for every CDR3 protein. The table has 700,000 to 1,000,000 distinct CDR3 sequences, 12% seen once; the top ten hold approximately 0.46%. The specimen was blood, either unsorted or a sorted T cell fraction (not recorded which). Receptors were obtained from a male donor with ankylosing spondylitis.

This clonotype was seen ten or more times. The chain has TRBV7-8 and TRBJ1-3; possible D gene TRBD1, 5 bases. V was trimmed by 8 bases and J by 5 bases, leaving 10 bases between them. Germline loops: CDR1 SGHVS, CDR2 FQNEAQ. The CDR3 extends over 12 amino acids. CDR3 amino acids: CASGQGRNTIYF. The CDR3 nucleotides are TGTGCCAGCGGGCAGGGTCGAAACACCATATATTTT.

V is TRBV20-1 and J is TRBJ2-7; 10 positions agree with TRBD1. The length of the CDR3 is 13 residues. The germline V gene encodes CDR1 DFQATT and CDR2 SNEGSKA (reference sequence). The DNA for the CDR3 is TGCAGCCCTTCCGGGGACAGGGGCTACGAGCAGTACTTC. It is translated as CSPSGDRGYEQYF.

This clonotype was found many times. This chain joins TRBV20-1 and TRBJ2-2; weak D call: TRBD2 (6 bases). The CDR3 runs to 14 residues. The germline gives CDR1 DFQATT, CDR2 SNEGSKA (reference sequence). V was shortened by 3 bases and J by 7 bases, with 15 bases between the two germline ends. CDR3 nucleotides: TGCAGTGCTAGTTTAGGGACTCAGAACGGGGAGCTGTTTTTT. Its translation: CSASLGTQNGELFF.